This is a list of T cell receptor beta chains from one sample in a study. TCRdb reprocessed the 5' RACE reads via MiXCR and lists one record per CDR3 protein. The table has about 57,000 distinct CDR3 sequences, more than 25% seen once. What was sequenced was tumor-infiltrating memory CD4+ T cells sorted from the breast tumor. The receptor set was obtained from a female donor with breast cancer. Both conserved end residues are part of each CDR3. The D gene is left open where the match is weak. The size field is filled for only some rows; it gives once, few, many or a size class.

CDR3nt: TGCAGTGCTAGACAACAGACCAATGAGCAGTTCTTC; CDR3aa: CSARQQTNEQFF; d_gene: -; v_gene: TRBV20-1; j_gene: TRBJ2-1; abundance: -
CDR3nt: TGTGCCACCAGCCCAGTCTTGACCTCTAACTACGAGCAGTACTTC; CDR3aa: CATSPVLTSNYEQYF; d_gene: -; v_gene: TRBV15; j_gene: TRBJ2-7; abundance: -
CDR3nt: TGTGCCAGCAGCGTAGTCGGGACAGTCGCTGGAAACACCATATATTTT; CDR3aa: CASSVVGTVAGNTIYF; d_gene: TRBD1; v_gene: TRBV9; j_gene: TRBJ1-3; abundance: -
CDR3nt: TGTGCCAGCAGCTTCAGGGCCGGCAATGGCTACACCTTC; CDR3aa: CASSFRAGNGYTF; d_gene: -; v_gene: TRBV7-2; j_gene: TRBJ1-2; abundance: many
CDR3nt: TGCGCCAGCGCCTTAACAGCGGGCCGATACAATGAGCAGTTCTTC; CDR3aa: CASALTAGRYNEQFF; d_gene: -; v_gene: TRBV5-1; j_gene: TRBJ2-1; abundance: -
CDR3nt: TGTACCAGCAGCCCTACAGCCGCTAGCACAGATACGCAGTATTTT; CDR3aa: CTSSPTAASTDTQYF; d_gene: -; v_gene: TRBV5-6; j_gene: TRBJ2-3; abundance: -
CDR3nt: TGTGCCACCAGTGAAACCTGGGGCGAGCAGTACTTC; CDR3aa: CATSETWGEQYF; d_gene: -; v_gene: TRBV24-1; j_gene: TRBJ2-7; abundance: -
CDR3nt: TGTGCCAGCAGTCGGACAGCTACCGGGATCTCCCAGCATTTT; CDR3aa: CASSRTATGISQHF; d_gene: -; v_gene: TRBV6-2/TRBV6-3; j_gene: TRBJ1-5; abundance: few
CDR3nt: TGCGCCAGCAGCTTGGCCGGAACAGGGTCTTTTGGAAACACCATATATTTT; CDR3aa: CASSLAGTGSFGNTIYF; d_gene: -; v_gene: TRBV5-1; j_gene: TRBJ1-3; abundance: few
CDR3nt: TGTGCCAGCAGCCCGGATCGTAGTACAGATACGCAGTATTTT; CDR3aa: CASSPDRSTDTQYF; d_gene: -; v_gene: TRBV7-3; j_gene: TRBJ2-3; abundance: -
CDR3nt: TGTGCCATCAGTGAGTCGAGGATAACGGGGGAGCAGTACTTC; CDR3aa: CAISESRITGEQYF; d_gene: -; v_gene: TRBV10-3; j_gene: TRBJ2-7; abundance: -
CDR3nt: TGTGCCAGCAGCTCCTCACGGGAGACCCAGTACTTC; CDR3aa: CASSSSRETQYF; d_gene: -; v_gene: TRBV7-8; j_gene: TRBJ2-5; abundance: medium-sized
CDR3nt: TGTGCCAGCCTCAGGGGTTTCACAGATACGCAGTATTTT; CDR3aa: CASLRGFTDTQYF; d_gene: -; v_gene: TRBV6-5; j_gene: TRBJ2-3; abundance: -
CDR3nt: TGTGCCTGGAGTTCCGGGACAGGCTACGAGCAGTACTTC; CDR3aa: CAWSSGTGYEQYF; d_gene: TRBD1; v_gene: TRBV30; j_gene: TRBJ2-7; abundance: -
CDR3nt: TGTGCCAGCAGCACGGGACTAGCGGGAGATTGGGAGACCCAGTACTTC; CDR3aa: CASSTGLAGDWETQYF; d_gene: TRBD2; v_gene: TRBV28; j_gene: TRBJ2-5; abundance: few
CDR3nt: TGTGCCACCAGTGAGACTAATAAGAATGAGCAGTTCTTC; CDR3aa: CATSETNKNEQFF; d_gene: -; v_gene: TRBV24-1; j_gene: TRBJ2-1; abundance: few
CDR3nt: TGTGCCAGCAGCTTTCAGGGAGTTTATGGCTACACCTTC; CDR3aa: CASSFQGVYGYTF; d_gene: -; v_gene: TRBV7-2; j_gene: TRBJ1-2; abundance: few
CDR3nt: TGCGCCAGCAGCTTGGGCGTCAACATGAACACTGAAGCTTTCTTT; CDR3aa: CASSLGVNMNTEAFF; d_gene: -; v_gene: TRBV5-1; j_gene: TRBJ1-1; abundance: few
CDR3nt: TGTGCCAGCAAACGGGATAGCGGCTCCTCCTACAATGAGCAGTTCTTC; CDR3aa: CASKRDSGSSYNEQFF; d_gene: -; v_gene: TRBV21-1; j_gene: TRBJ2-1; abundance: once
CDR3nt: TGTGCCAGCACCTCTACCGGGACAGGGCCCTCTGAAGCTTTCTTT; CDR3aa: CASTSTGTGPSEAFF; d_gene: TRBD1; v_gene: TRBV6-6; j_gene: TRBJ1-1; abundance: -
CDR3nt: TGTGCCAGCTCACCCGAGGGCAAAGCAGTGCAGTACTTC; CDR3aa: CASSPEGKAVQYF; d_gene: -; v_gene: TRBV18; j_gene: TRBJ2-7; abundance: -
CDR3nt: TGTGCCAGCAGCTCCCGCAGCCCGGGGGCCGGTGAGACCCAGTACTTC; CDR3aa: CASSSRSPGAGETQYF; d_gene: -; v_gene: TRBV7-2; j_gene: TRBJ2-5; abundance: -
CDR3nt: TGTGCCAGCGAGGGGTTAGCCTACGAGCAGTACTTC; CDR3aa: CASEGLAYEQYF; d_gene: -; v_gene: TRBV2; j_gene: TRBJ2-7; abundance: -
CDR3nt: TGCAGTGCTAGCCCGGGACAGGGGACTAACGAGCAGTACTTC; CDR3aa: CSASPGQGTNEQYF; d_gene: TRBD1; v_gene: TRBV20-1; j_gene: TRBJ2-7; abundance: -
CDR3nt: TGCGCCAGCAGCTCGGACCCGAACACTGAAGCTTTCTTT; CDR3aa: CASSSDPNTEAFF; d_gene: -; v_gene: TRBV5-1; j_gene: TRBJ1-1; abundance: -
CDR3nt: TGCGCCAACAGCCTTCTGGGGGACCATGGCTACACCTTC; CDR3aa: CANSLLGDHGYTF; d_gene: -; v_gene: TRBV5-1; j_gene: TRBJ1-2; abundance: -
CDR3nt: TGTGCCAGCCGTTCAAGAGAATCTTCTGGAAACACCATATATTTT; CDR3aa: CASRSRESSGNTIYF; d_gene: -; v_gene: TRBV28; j_gene: TRBJ1-3; abundance: -
CDR3nt: TGCAGTGCCATCAGTAGGACAGGGGGGACCGGGGAGCTGTTTTTT; CDR3aa: CSAISRTGGTGELFF; d_gene: TRBD1; v_gene: TRBV20-1; j_gene: TRBJ2-2; abundance: -
CDR3nt: TGCGCCAGCAGCCCCGGGACACGGACGGAGACCCAGTACTTC; CDR3aa: CASSPGTRTETQYF; d_gene: -; v_gene: TRBV5-1; j_gene: TRBJ2-5; abundance: -
CDR3nt: TGCAGTACTCGGGGAGATACGCAGTATTTT; CDR3aa: CSTRGDTQYF; d_gene: -; v_gene: TRBV20-1; j_gene: TRBJ2-3; abundance: -
CDR3nt: TGCGCCAGCAGCTGGGCCAACGAAGAAGTGTCCAATGAGCAGTTCTTC; CDR3aa: CASSWANEEVSNEQFF; d_gene: -; v_gene: TRBV5-1; j_gene: TRBJ2-1; abundance: -
CDR3nt: TGTGCCAGCAGCCAAGGGCTAGCGGGAGAGTGGGACACCGGGGAGCTGTTTTTT; CDR3aa: CASSQGLAGEWDTGELFF; d_gene: TRBD2; v_gene: TRBV4-2; j_gene: TRBJ2-2; abundance: -
CDR3nt: TGTGCCAGCAGCCAAGATCACGGGGCGAGGGGCTACACCTTC; CDR3aa: CASSQDHGARGYTF; d_gene: -; v_gene: TRBV14; j_gene: TRBJ1-2; abundance: few
CDR3nt: TGCGCCAGCAGCTTCCAAGGACAGGCAGGTTCACCCCTCCACTTT; CDR3aa: CASSFQGQAGSPLHF; d_gene: TRBD1; v_gene: TRBV5-1; j_gene: TRBJ1-6; abundance: -
CDR3nt: TGCGCCAGCAGCCAAGATTCCGGCTCGACCCCCTACGAGCAGTACTTC; CDR3aa: CASSQDSGSTPYEQYF; d_gene: -; v_gene: TRBV4-3; j_gene: TRBJ2-7; abundance: few
CDR3nt: TGTGCCAGCAGCGCCACAGGTGGAGGTGATCAGCCCCAGCATTTT; CDR3aa: CASSATGGGDQPQHF; d_gene: -; v_gene: TRBV7-9; j_gene: TRBJ1-5; abundance: few
CDR3nt: TGCAGCGTTGAGACAGGAGGGTACGAGCAGTACTTC; CDR3aa: CSVETGGYEQYF; d_gene: -; v_gene: TRBV29-1; j_gene: TRBJ2-7; abundance: many